This TCR beta chain was captured by sequencing in a study of shared clonotypes between healthy human individuals. Overall study findings and caveats: Genetic and exposure-history diversity was limited by the few donors. Among a handful of donors, approximately 5% of naive CD4 clonotypes were found in common.

TCRdb keeps only in-frame clones here, not all; method: immunoSEQ multiplex PCR. The sample has approximately 2,300,000 clones, approximately 90% seen once. The V end lost 3 bases, the J end lost 0 bases, and 9 bases lay between the germline ends. The CDR3 loop spans 13 amino acids. Germline CDR1 SQVTM, CDR2 ANQGSEA. This clone showed up just once. What it binds is unknown. Negatively enriched CD4+ T cells were divided by CD45RA into naive and memory. What was sequenced was naive CD4+ T cells from PBMCs. Subset reported: CD45RA+ positively selected. The chain uses TRBV29-1 and TRBJ2-7, with D unresolved. The clonotype originates from a man younger than 30 in good health. Some clones in this sample may be carry-over from other donors' samples. CDR3 region: CSVEETDSYEQYF. The DNA of the CDR3 is TGCAGCGTTGAGGAGACGGACTCCTACGAGCAGTACTTC.